This T cell receptor (beta chain) derives from a study of blood T cell repertoires in COVID-19. The Seattle site enrolled patients during active infection and followed them longitudinally. As handled by the study authors: It was from reference gene primer amplification that nucleated cell counts were estimated. Assay used: immunoSEQ multiplex PCR; TCRdb lists only in-frame clones, some missing. For V, J and clone size, that table is used; D and trimming come from the DNA. Among around 270,000 clones listed, roughly 88% were seen once. The sample comprised peripheral blood. The TCR sequence derives from a human donor with COVID-19, enrolled during active disease. The donor label of this sample is uncertain.

The CDR3 reads CASSLDRGGSGNTIYF. CDR3 coding DNA: TGTGCCAGCAGCTTGGACAGGGGTGGCTCTGGAAACACCATATATTTT. The chain recombines TRBV11-2 with TRBJ1-3, with 9 bases fitting TRBD1. After removal of 3 bases from V and 0 bases from J, the junction contained 3 bases not matched to a gene. The CDR3 loop spans 16 amino acids. The germline V gene has CDR1 SGHAT and CDR2 FQNNGV.